Below, 5 T cell receptor beta chains from the same sample are listed, as sequenced in a study of T cell responses to AZD1222 COVID-19 vaccine (dated by TCRdb to the early 2020s). Receptor amplification or capture employed the immunoSEQ multiplex PCR assay. TCRdb limited this immuneACCESS table to in-frame rearrangements with V and J called. A share of clones is missing; checked studies link under half to unresolved V genes, and the rest is unexplained. Here the sample has approximately 110,000 clones; roughly 89% occur a single time. The leading ten clones occupy about 4.1% of the sample. In light of the paper, this sample's time point label describes: baseline before first vaccination. Sample: peripheral blood, taken on day 0 of AZD1222 vaccination. Every receptor here comes from an adult in good health.

The chain has TRBV19 and TRBJ2-3; no firm D call. Between the trimmed V and J ends, which lost 3 bases and 4 bases, there was a span of 11 bases. The CDR3 has 14 amino acids. Germline V gives CDR1 LNHDA, CDR2 SQIVND (reference sequence). The CDR3 here is CASSISLTADTQYF. Written as DNA, the CDR3 is TGTGCCAGTAGTATCTCTCTCACAGCAGATACGCAGTATTTT.

The rearrangement links TRBV19 to TRBJ2-3; no definite D call. CDR3 length: 15 residues. The ends were cut back, 5 bases at V and 4 bases at J, with 16 bases in the middle. Germline V gene data show CDR1 as LNHDA and CDR2 as SQIVND (reference sequence). The CDR3 nucleotides are TGTGCCAGTAGTCTAAGTGGTAGAAGCGCAGATACGCAGTATTTT. Amino acids: CASSLSGRSADTQYF.

The chain carries TRBV19 and TRBJ2-2; D might be TRBD2 (5 bases). Per the germline V gene, CDR1 is LNHDA and CDR2 is SQIVND (reference sequence). CDR3 size: 14 residues. The V and J ends lost 7 bases and 0 bases respectively, with 9 bases between them. The CDR3 coding sequence is TGTGCCAGTACGCTGGAGGCGAACACCGGGGAGCTGTTTTTT. Amino acids: CASTLEANTGELFF.

The V call is TRBV19, the J call TRBJ1-1; D not certain. Germline CDR1 reads LNHDA; CDR2 reads SQIVND (reference sequence). The CDR3 covers 12 residues. V lost 4 bases, J lost 3 bases, and 6 bases lay in between. The CDR3 loop reads CASSKVDTEAFF. The DNA for the CDR3 is TGTGCCAGTAGTAAGGTGGACACTGAAGCTTTCTTT.

This clone was detected ten times or more. The chain joins TRBV29-1 to TRBJ1-5; possible D gene TRBD1, 6 bases. V was pared by 4 bases and J by 6 bases, with 13 bases between. Germline lookup yields CDR1 SQVTM and CDR2 ANQGSEA. CDR3 length: 13 residues. CDR3 in DNA: TGCAGCGTTGTAGCAGGGGACGGTCAGCCCCAGCATTTT. This codes for CSVVAGDGQPQHF.